This T cell receptor beta chain was documented in a study of T cells of healthy individuals. Germline CDR1 MNHEY, CDR2 SVGEGT. The CDR3 consists of 14 residues. V was pared by 6 bases and J by 0 bases, with 11 bases between. From the 5' RACE reads, TCRdb called clonotypes with MiXCR, one entry per CDR3 protein. The sample carries 50,000 to 55,000 distinct CDR3 sequences, over 12% recorded once. This clonotype was seen a handful of times. The receptor was derived from a human donor in good health. This chain joins TRBV6-2 or TRBV6-3 and TRBJ1-1; D gene uncertain. Written as DNA, the CDR3 is TGTGCCAGCAGCCGAAGGACGGTGAACACTGAAGCTTTCTTT. It is translated as CASSRRTVNTEAFF.